A single sample gave rise to the 5 T cell receptor beta chains below, sequenced in a study of blood T cells in healthy people across ages (dated by TCRdb to between 2015 and 2017). Library prep was done by 5' RACE. Sequencing used an Illumina HiSeq 2500. A second PCR of roughly 6 to 11 cycles was run with a J-beta primer mix and a sample-barcoded 5' primer. Through fastp at Q25 and MiXCR, TCRdb rebuilt clones from the public reads, retaining in-frame beta chains. When rows share a CDR3 protein, they turn into one entry using the most common DNA and genes. In this sample the table shows 1.5 million to 2 million distinct CDR3 sequences, around 36% of which occur a single time. The ten largest clones capture around 11% of the sample. Sequencing was done on a sample of blood. The receptors were sampled from a woman aged 25-40 years in good health.

The chain combines TRBV5-6 with TRBJ1-2; D perhaps matches TRBD1 (6 bases). From germline, CDR1 is SGHDT and CDR2 YYEEEE. The CDR3 is 15 residues long. V dropped 4 bases and J dropped 4 bases, with 17 bases sitting between them. In nucleotides, the CDR3 is TGTGCCAGCAGCGTACTACAGGGAGAGGGCTATGGCTACACCTTC. It yields the protein CASSVLQGEGYGYTF.

This clonotype has just a few counts. The chain employs TRBV4-2 and TRBJ1-6; 9 bases align to TRBD1. V lost 0 bases and J lost 0; bases outside the gene matches: 12. Germline V gene sequence: CDR1 LGHNA, CDR2 YNFKEQ. The CDR3 contains 21 residues. The CDR3 nucleotides are TGTGCCAGCAGCCAAGATCCGGACAGGGGTGGATTTAACTCCTATAATTCACCCCTCCACTTT. Translated, it gives CASSQDPDRGGFNSYNSPLHF.

This clonotype was observed a few times. V and J are TRBV27 and TRBJ2-7, with TRBD1 matching 9 bases. Germline CDR1 and CDR2: MNHEY and SMNVEV (reference sequence). With V trimmed by 6 bases and J by 2 bases, 8 bases remained unmatched. The CDR3 is made up of 15 amino acids. In DNA, the CDR3 is TGTGCCAGCAGGCCAGGACAGGGGATTACCTACGAGCAGTACTTC. Protein product: CASRPGQGITYEQYF.

This clonotype was seen a handful of times. V is TRBV20-1 and J is TRBJ1-2; the D is unclear. The CDR3 consists of 10 residues. CDR1 is DFQATT, CDR2 SNEGSKA, per germline (reference sequence). The V end lost 3 bases, the J end lost 9 bases, and 8 bases lay between the germline ends. The DNA for the CDR3 is TGCAGTGCTAGGACGGGCAGCTACACCTTC. It is translated as CSARTGSYTF.

The chain employs TRBV5-1 and TRBJ1-6; 7 bases fit TRBD1. With V trimmed by 2 bases and J by 7 bases, 3 bases remained unmatched. CDR1 is SGHRS, CDR2 YFSETQ, per germline. CDR3 length: 14 residues. CDR3 region: CASSLDRVNSPLHF. CDR3 bases: TGCGCCAGCAGCTTAGACAGGGTGAATTCACCCCTCCACTTT.